The 8 T cell receptor beta chains below were found in one sample sequenced in a study of T cells in Graves' hyperthyroidism and ophthalmopathy (dated 2019 in TCRdb). The library relied on multiplex PCR. Sequencing used an Illumina HiSeq 2000. The TCR beta CDR3 regions were amplified from the RNA transcripts. The TCR CDR3 was subjected to a first round of RT-PCR using the HTBI primer set and the Qiagen OneStep RT-PCR kit. TCRdb trimmed public reads at Q25 via fastp, called clones via MiXCR and kept in-frame beta chains. Each CDR3 protein gets just one entry, which takes the most common genes and DNA from the rows behind it. The sample has roughly 180,000 distinct CDR3 sequences on record, about 9.4% of them singletons. Roughly a fifth of the sample is in the top ten clones. Input material: blood. The receptors come from a woman aged 18-29 years with Graves' hyperthyroidism that later progressed to Graves' ophthalmopathy.

The chain uses TRBV7-2 and TRBJ2-5; 8 bases line up with TRBD2. V trimming: 5 bases; J trimming: 1 base; junction bases outside the gene matches: 9. The CDR3 contains 16 residues. The germline CDR1 and CDR2 sequences are SGHTA and FQGNSA. This chain's CDR3 is CASSQGVAGPQETQYF. CDR3 DNA sequence: TGTGCCAGCAGCCAAGGGGTAGCGGGGCCCCAAGAGACCCAGTACTTC.

The rearrangement uses TRBV9 and TRBJ2-1; TRBD2 agrees at 7 bases. The CDR3 consists of 14 residues. V was clipped by 1 base and J by 4 bases; unmatched bases: 2. Germline CDR1 SGDLS, CDR2 YYNGEE. CDR3 sequence: CASSVYGGYNEQFF. CDR3 DNA: TGTGCCAGCAGCGTATACGGGGGGTACAATGAGCAGTTCTTC.

This clonotype was counted ten times or more. The J gene is TRBJ2-3, the V gene TRBV11-2; D possibly corresponds to TRBD1 (6 bases). Germline loops: CDR1 SGHAT, CDR2 FQNNGV. This CDR3 is 16 amino acids long. V lost 5 bases to trimming and J lost 0 bases, with 15 bases between them. For the CDR3, the DNA is TGTGCCAGCAGCCGTCACAAACAGGGAAGCACAGATACGCAGTATTTT. This codes for CASSRHKQGSTDTQYF.

Many counts were recorded for this clonotype. This chain uses TRBV29-1 with TRBJ2-3; D not resolved. There are 14 residues in the CDR3. Germline V gene sequence: CDR1 SQVTM, CDR2 ANQGSEA. Trimming shortened V by 4 bases and J by 0 bases, and 11 bases separated the two germline ends. CDR3 residues: CSVVSPESTDTQYF. As DNA, the CDR3 is TGCAGCGTTGTTTCTCCGGAAAGCACAGATACGCAGTATTTT.

This clonotype was found many times. This chain connects TRBV19 to TRBJ1-4; 11 bases are a match to TRBD1. This CDR3 has 15 residues. Germline V gene data show CDR1 as LNHDA and CDR2 as SQIVND (reference sequence). V was clipped by 4 bases and J by 7 bases; unmatched bases: 5. DNA of the CDR3: TGTGCCAGTAGTACAGGACAGGGGGCATCTGAAAAACTGTTTTTT. Translating it yields CASSTGQGASEKLFF.

V gene TRBV20-1 combines with J gene TRBJ1-2, with 7 bases lining up with TRBD1. Germline V lookup: CDR1 DFQATT, CDR2 SNEGSKA (reference sequence). This CDR3 contains 15 residues. After removal of 1 base from V and 5 bases from J, the junction contained 10 bases not matched to a gene. DNA of the CDR3: TGCAGTGCTAGAGGTCGTACAGGGGAGGGATATGGCTACACCTTC. Translation gives CSARGRTGEGYGYTF.

The chain combines TRBV10-2 with TRBJ1-2; weak D call: TRBD1 (5 bases). There are 15 residues in the CDR3. V was pared by 6 bases and J by 0 bases, with 14 bases between. The germline V gene encodes CDR1 WSHSY and CDR2 SAAADI. CDR3 residues: CASSQDRGPNYGYTF. The CDR3, as DNA: TGCGCCAGCAGCCAAGATAGGGGACCTAACTATGGCTACACCTTC.

Points on this clonotype: A read error is possible here, since a much larger clone lies one base away. V and J are TRBV3-1 and TRBJ1-1, with D perhaps TRBD1 (5 bases). The CDR3 consists of 16 residues. Germline-derived CDR1 and CDR2 are LGHDT and YNNKEL (reference sequence). This chain's CDR3 is CASSQGMTLVGTVAFF. DNA of the CDR3: TGTGCCAGCAGCCAAGGGATGACACTAGTCGGGACTGTAGCTTTCTTT.